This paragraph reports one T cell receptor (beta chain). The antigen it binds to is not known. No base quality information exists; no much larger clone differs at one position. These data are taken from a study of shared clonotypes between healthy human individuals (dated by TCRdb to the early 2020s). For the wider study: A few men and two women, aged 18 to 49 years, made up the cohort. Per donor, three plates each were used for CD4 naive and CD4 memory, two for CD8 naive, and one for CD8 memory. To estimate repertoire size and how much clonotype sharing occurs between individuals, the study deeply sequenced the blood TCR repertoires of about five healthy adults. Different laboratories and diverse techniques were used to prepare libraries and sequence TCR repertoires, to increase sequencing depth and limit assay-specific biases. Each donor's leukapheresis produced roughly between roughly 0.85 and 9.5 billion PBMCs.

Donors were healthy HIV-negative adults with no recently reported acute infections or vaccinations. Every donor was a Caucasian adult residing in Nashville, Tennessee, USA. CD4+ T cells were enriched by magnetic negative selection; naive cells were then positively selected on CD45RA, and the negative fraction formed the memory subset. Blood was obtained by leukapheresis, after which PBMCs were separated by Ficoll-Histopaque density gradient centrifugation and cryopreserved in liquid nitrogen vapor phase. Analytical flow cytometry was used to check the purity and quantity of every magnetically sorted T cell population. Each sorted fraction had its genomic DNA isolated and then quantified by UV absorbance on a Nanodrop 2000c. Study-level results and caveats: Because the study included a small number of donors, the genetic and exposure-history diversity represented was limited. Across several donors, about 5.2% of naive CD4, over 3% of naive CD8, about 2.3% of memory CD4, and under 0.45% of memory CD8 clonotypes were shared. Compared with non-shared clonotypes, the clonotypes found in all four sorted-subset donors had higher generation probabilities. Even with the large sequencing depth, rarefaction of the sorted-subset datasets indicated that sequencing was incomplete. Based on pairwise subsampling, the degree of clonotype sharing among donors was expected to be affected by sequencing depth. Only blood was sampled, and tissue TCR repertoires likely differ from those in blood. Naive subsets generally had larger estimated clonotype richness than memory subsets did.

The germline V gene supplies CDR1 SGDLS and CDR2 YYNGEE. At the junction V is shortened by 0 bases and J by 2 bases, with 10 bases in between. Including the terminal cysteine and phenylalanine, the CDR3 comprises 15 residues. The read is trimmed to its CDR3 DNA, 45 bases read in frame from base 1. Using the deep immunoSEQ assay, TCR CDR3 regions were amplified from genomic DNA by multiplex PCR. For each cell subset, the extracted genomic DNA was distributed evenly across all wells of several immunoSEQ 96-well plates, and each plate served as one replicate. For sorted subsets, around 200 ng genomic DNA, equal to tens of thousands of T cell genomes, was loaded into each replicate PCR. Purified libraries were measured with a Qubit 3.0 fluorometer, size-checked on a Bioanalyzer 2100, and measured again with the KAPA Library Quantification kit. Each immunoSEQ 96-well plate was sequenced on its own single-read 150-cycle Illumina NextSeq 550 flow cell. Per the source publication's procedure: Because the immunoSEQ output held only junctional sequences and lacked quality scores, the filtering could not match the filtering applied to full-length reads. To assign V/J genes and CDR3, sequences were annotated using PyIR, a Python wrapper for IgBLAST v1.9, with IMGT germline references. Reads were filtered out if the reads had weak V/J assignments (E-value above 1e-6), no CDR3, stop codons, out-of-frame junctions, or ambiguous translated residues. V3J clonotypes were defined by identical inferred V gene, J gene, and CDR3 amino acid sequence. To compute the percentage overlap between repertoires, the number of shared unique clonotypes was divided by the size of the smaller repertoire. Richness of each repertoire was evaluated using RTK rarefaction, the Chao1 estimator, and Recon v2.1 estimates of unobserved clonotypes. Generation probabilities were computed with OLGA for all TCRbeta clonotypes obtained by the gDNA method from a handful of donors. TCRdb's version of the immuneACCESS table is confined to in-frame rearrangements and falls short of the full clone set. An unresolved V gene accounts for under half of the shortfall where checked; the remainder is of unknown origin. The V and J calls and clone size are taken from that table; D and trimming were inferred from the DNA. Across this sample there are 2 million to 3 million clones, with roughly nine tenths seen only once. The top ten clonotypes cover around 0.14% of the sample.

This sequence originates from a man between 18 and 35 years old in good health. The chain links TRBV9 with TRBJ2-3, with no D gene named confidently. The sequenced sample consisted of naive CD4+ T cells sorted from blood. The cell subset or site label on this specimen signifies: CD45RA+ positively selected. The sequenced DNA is TGTGCCAGCAGCGTAGGAAGACCTAACACAGATACGCAGTATTTT. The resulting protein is CASSVGRPNTDTQYF.